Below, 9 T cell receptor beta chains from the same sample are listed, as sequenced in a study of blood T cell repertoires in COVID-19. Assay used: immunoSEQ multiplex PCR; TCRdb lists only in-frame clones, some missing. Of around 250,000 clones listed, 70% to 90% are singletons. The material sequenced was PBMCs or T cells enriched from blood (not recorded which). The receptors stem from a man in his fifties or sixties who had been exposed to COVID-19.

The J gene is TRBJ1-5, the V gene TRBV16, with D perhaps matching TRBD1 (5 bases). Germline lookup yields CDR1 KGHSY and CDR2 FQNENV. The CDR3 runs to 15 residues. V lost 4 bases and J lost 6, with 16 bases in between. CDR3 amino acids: CASSPSWGEIQPQHF. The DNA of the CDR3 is TGTGCCAGCAGCCCCTCTTGGGGGGAGATTCAGCCCCAGCATTTT.

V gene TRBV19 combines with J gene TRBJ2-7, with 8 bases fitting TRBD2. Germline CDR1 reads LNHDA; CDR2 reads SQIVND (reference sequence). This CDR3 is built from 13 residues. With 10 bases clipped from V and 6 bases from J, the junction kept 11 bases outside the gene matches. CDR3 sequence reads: CAIREREPVEQYV. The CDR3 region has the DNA TGTGCCATAAGAGAGCGGGAGCCAGTCGAGCAGTACGTC.

The CDR3 here is CASSPGGSSPLHF. CDR3 DNA sequence: TGTGCCAGCAGCCCCGGGGGGAGTTCACCCCTCCACTTT. J is TRBJ1-6 and V is TRBV7-3, with a weak D call TRBD1 (5 bases). The ends were cut back, 5 bases at V and 9 bases at J, with 11 bases in the middle. The CDR3 spans 13 residues. Germline lookup yields CDR1 SGHTA and CDR2 FQGTGA.

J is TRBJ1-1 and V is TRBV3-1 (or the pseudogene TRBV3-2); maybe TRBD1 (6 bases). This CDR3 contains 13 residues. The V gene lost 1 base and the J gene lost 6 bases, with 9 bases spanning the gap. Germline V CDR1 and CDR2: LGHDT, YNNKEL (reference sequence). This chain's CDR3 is CASSQGEGAEAFF. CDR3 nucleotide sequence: TGTGCCAGCAGCCAAGGGGAGGGGGCTGAAGCTTTCTTT.

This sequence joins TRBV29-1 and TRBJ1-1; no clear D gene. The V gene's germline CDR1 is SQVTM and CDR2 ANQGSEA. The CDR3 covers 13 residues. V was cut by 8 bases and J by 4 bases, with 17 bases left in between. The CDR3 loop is CSLRENPGTEAFF. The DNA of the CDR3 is TGCAGCCTGAGAGAAAACCCGGGCACTGAAGCTTTCTTT. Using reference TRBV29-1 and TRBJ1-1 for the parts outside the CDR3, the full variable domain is SAVISQKPSRDICQRGTSLTIQCQVDSQVTMMFWYRQQPGQSLTLIATANQGSEATYESGFVIDKFPISRPNLTFSTLTVSNMSPEDSSIYLCSLRENPGTEAFFGQGTRLTVV.

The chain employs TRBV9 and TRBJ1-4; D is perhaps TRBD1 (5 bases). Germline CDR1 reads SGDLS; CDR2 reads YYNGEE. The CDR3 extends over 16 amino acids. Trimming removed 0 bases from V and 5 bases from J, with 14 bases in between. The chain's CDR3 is CASSVGAGPRNEKLFF. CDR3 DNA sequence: TGTGCCAGCAGCGTAGGAGCGGGACCGCGAAATGAAAAACTGTTTTTT.

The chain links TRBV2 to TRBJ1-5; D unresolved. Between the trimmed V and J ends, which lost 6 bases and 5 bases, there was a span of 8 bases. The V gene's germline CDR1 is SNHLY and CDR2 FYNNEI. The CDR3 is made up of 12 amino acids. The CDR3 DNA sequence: TGTGCCAGCAGGGGCTTAGATCAGCCCCAGCATTTT. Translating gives CASRGLDQPQHF.

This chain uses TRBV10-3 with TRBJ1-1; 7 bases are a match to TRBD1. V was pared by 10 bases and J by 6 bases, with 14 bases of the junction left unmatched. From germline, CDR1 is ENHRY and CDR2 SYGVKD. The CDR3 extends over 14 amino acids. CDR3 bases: TGTGCCAACAGGGTTGACCCAGGGGGGTCTGAAGCTTTCTTT. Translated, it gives CANRVDPGGSEAFF.

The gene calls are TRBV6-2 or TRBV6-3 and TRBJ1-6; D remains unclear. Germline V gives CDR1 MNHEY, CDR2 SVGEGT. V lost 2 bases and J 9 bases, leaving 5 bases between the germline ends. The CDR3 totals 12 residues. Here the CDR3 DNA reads TGTGCCAGCAGTTACAACAGTTCACCCCTCCACTTT. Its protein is CASSYNSSPLHF.